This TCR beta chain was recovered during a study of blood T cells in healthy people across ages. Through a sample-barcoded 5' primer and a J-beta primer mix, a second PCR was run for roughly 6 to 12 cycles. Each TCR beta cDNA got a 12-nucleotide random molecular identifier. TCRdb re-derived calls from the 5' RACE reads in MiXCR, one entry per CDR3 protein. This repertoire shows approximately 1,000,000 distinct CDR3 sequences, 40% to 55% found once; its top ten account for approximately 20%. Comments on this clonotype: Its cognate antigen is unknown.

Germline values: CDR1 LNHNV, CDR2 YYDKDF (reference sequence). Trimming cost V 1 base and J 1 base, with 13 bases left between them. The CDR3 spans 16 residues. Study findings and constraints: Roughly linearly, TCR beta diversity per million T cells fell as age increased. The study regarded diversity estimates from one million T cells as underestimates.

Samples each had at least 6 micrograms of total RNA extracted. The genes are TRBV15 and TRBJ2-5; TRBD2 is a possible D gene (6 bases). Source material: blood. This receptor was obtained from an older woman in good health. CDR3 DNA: TGTGCCACCAGCAGAGGGAGGGAGATGGGCCAAGAGACCCAGTACTTC. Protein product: CATSRGREMGQETQYF.